The rows below give T cell receptor beta chains drawn from one sample of a study of blood T cell repertoires in COVID-19. The data were produced by immunoSEQ multiplex PCR, yet TCRdb's version contains in-frame clones alone and is incomplete. The table shows tens of thousands of clones, with about 88% occurring only once. Sequenced: peripheral blood. These receptors came from a man between 65 and 85 years old with acute or convalescent COVID-19. The CDR3 runs from the conserved cysteine through the conserved F or W. Fields, in order: CDR3 DNA, CDR3 protein, V gene, D gene, J gene, clone size. D genes are given only for firm matches. For some rows the clone size is stated as once, few or many, or as a class when expanded; others skip it.

DNA: TGTGCCAGCAGCTTCCAGACGGGCTATGGCTACACCTTC
CDR3: CASSFQTGYGYTF
V: TRBV7-3
D: .
J: TRBJ1-2
size: .

DNA: TGTGCCAGCAGCTTAAGTTGGACTAGCGTAAACACAGATACGCAGTATTTT
CDR3: CASSLSWTSVNTDTQYF
V: TRBV11-3
D: TRBD2
J: TRBJ2-3
size: .

DNA: TGTGCCAGCAGCCCAGCCGGGTCCTTCAATGAGCAGTTCTTC
CDR3: CASSPAGSFNEQFF
V: TRBV7-3
D: .
J: TRBJ2-1
size: .

DNA: TGCAGCGTGACAGAGATTTACACCGGGGAGCTGTTTTTT
CDR3: CSVTEIYTGELFF
V: TRBV29-1
D: .
J: TRBJ2-2
size: few

DNA: TGTGCCAGCAGCTTGACTGTGGGAGCTGGAAACACCATATATTTT
CDR3: CASSLTVGAGNTIYF
V: TRBV5-5
D: .
J: TRBJ1-3
size: .

DNA: TGCGCCAGCAGCCCGAGGAGGTGGGATGAAAAACTGTTTTTT
CDR3: CASSPRRWDEKLFF
V: TRBV5-1
D: .
J: TRBJ1-4
size: .

DNA: TGTGCCAGCAGCCAAGCCCCACGACAGTCGAACTATGGCTACACCTTC
CDR3: CASSQAPRQSNYGYTF
V: TRBV3-1/TRBV3-2
D: .
J: TRBJ1-2
size: .

DNA: TGCAGTGCTAGAGAGAGCTACGAGCAGTACTTC
CDR3: CSARESYEQYF
V: TRBV20-1
D: .
J: TRBJ2-7
size: .

DNA: TGTGCCAGCAGCGCCAGGGGGAGAAGCTCCTACAATGAGCAGTTCTTC
CDR3: CASSARGRSSYNEQFF
V: TRBV9
D: TRBD1
J: TRBJ2-1
size: .

DNA: TGCAGCGTTGGGAGGGGCAGGGGGAACATTCAGTACTTC
CDR3: CSVGRGRGNIQYF
V: TRBV29-1
D: .
J: TRBJ2-4
size: .

DNA: TGCGCCAGCAGCCCCGGGGGGAGCTCTGGGGCCAACGTCCTGACTTTC
CDR3: CASSPGGSSGANVLTF
V: TRBV5-1
D: TRBD2
J: TRBJ2-6
size: once

DNA: TGTGCCAGCTCACCTCTGACAGGGAACGGCTATGGCTACACCTTC
CDR3: CASSPLTGNGYGYTF
V: TRBV18
D: TRBD1
J: TRBJ1-2
size: .

DNA: TGTGCCAGCAGTTCCCTGGGACTTAGTAACTATGGCTACACCTTC
CDR3: CASSSLGLSNYGYTF
V: TRBV6-5
D: .
J: TRBJ1-2
size: .

DNA: TGCAGCGCAGGACAGGGTAGGAATGAGCAGTTCTTC
CDR3: CSAGQGRNEQFF
V: TRBV29-1
D: TRBD1
J: TRBJ2-1
size: .

DNA: TGTGCCAGCAGTTCCGGCAGTAGCTTGTATGAGCAGTTCTTC
CDR3: CASSSGSSLYEQFF
V: TRBV6-2/TRBV6-3
D: .
J: TRBJ2-1
size: once

DNA: TGTGCCAGCAGCTTGTTCTCCGGGACTAGAAGTAATGAGCAGTTCTTC
CDR3: CASSLFSGTRSNEQFF
V: TRBV7-9
D: TRBD2
J: TRBJ2-1
size: .

DNA: TGTGCCAGCAGTGAACCTAGCGGATTCACAGATACGCAGTATTTT
CDR3: CASSEPSGFTDTQYF
V: TRBV6-1
D: TRBD2
J: TRBJ2-3
size: .

DNA: TGTGCCATCAGTGCGGGACAGAGGATTCCAGATACGCAGTATTTT
CDR3: CAISAGQRIPDTQYF
V: TRBV10-3
D: TRBD1
J: TRBJ2-3
size: .

DNA: TGTGCCAGTAGTATGGGACAGGGCCTCCCCTCGGGGGGCTACACCTTC
CDR3: CASSMGQGLPSGGYTF
V: TRBV19
D: TRBD1
J: TRBJ1-2
size: .

DNA: TGTGCCAGCAGTCCAACCGGCGGACAGGGTGTTCGGCCCCAGCATTTT
CDR3: CASSPTGGQGVRPQHF
V: TRBV27
D: TRBD1
J: TRBJ1-5
size: .

DNA: TGTGCCAGTAACCAGGGTTACAATGAGCAGTTCTTC
CDR3: CASNQGYNEQFF
V: TRBV28
D: .
J: TRBJ2-1
size: .

DNA: TGTGCCAGCAGCCCCGGGTCCCAAAAATCACCCCTCCACTTT
CDR3: CASSPGSQKSPLHF
V: TRBV7-9
D: .
J: TRBJ1-6
size: few

DNA: TGTGCCAGCAGCTCGAAGGGGGGGACGCGAGAAAAACTGTTTTTT
CDR3: CASSSKGGTREKLFF
V: TRBV3-1/TRBV3-2
D: .
J: TRBJ1-4
size: .

DNA: TGTGCCAGCAGGCAAACAGGTGTATGGGCTGAAGCTTTCTTT
CDR3: CASRQTGVWAEAFF
V: TRBV6-5
D: .
J: TRBJ1-1
size: .